The sample holds a few counts of the clone carrying this T cell receptor (beta chain). MiXCR, applied by TCRdb to the 5' RACE reads, yields one record per CDR3 protein. The data hold a few hundred thousand distinct CDR3 sequences, with approximately 24% observed a single time. The entry originates in a study of identical twins. The same sample was also studied in work on T cells expressing NK-cell markers.

The sequenced sample was CD4+ T cells sorted from blood. The TCR was taken from a woman younger than 30 in good health.

The CDR3 loop reads CASSRRPREQYF. In DNA form, the CDR3 reads TGTGCCAGCAGCCGACGCCCGCGGGAGCAGTACTTC. J is TRBJ2-7 and V is TRBV6-2 or TRBV6-3; D is unclear. Germline CDR1 reads MNHEY; CDR2 reads SVGEGT. The CDR3 covers 12 residues. The V and J ends lost 6 bases and 7 bases respectively, with 13 bases between them.